This TCR beta chain was identified during a study of CD8+ T cells in alopecia areata. Study-level results: Whether baseline CD8+ expansion is linked to response remains uncertain, given a single nonresponder.

Extraction of RNA preceded its reverse transcription into cDNA, which served as the sequencing template. The method was immunoSEQ multiplex PCR; TCRdb's version includes in-frame clones alone and lacks a portion of them. The sample holds around 100,000 clones, roughly three fifths seen once. V lost 3 bases, J lost 2 bases, and 5 bases stayed unmatched. The CDR3 consists of 15 residues. Germline CDR1 is SQVTM and CDR2 is ANQGSEA. Only a few counts were recorded for this clone. The antigen remains undetermined. Treatment given: oral pan-JAK inhibitor, 5-10 mg twice daily. The rearrangement uses TRBV29-1 and TRBJ2-5, with 11 positions matching TRBD1. The material was CD8+ T cells sorted from blood, obtained at week 24, from a patient treated with tofacitinib. This clonotype originated in a human donor with alopecia areata. Written as DNA, the CDR3 is TGCAGCGTTGAGGGACAGGGGGAAGCTCAAGAGACCCAGTACTTC. This codes for CSVEGQGEAQETQYF.